The source of this TCR beta chain is a study of blood T cell repertoires in COVID-19. About the research overall: The study drew acute and convalescent COVID-19 samples from the United States, Italy and Spain. Nucleic acid was either cDNA or gDNA, and it came from T cells, B-cell-depleted T cells, or PBMCs.

Per the authors' pipeline: Quantification of nucleated cells was approximated via reference gene primer amplification. TCRdb's table, derived via immunoSEQ multiplex PCR, lists solely in-frame clones and lacks some. Clone size and V and J calls were adopted from that table, with D and trimming inferred from the DNA. This table holds about 170,000 clones, roughly 86% found once. Germline CDR1 and CDR2: SQVTM and ANQGSEA. The V and J ends lost 2 bases and 8 bases, in that order; junction bases with no gene match: 13. CDR3 length: 16 amino acids. The sequenced material came from peripheral blood. This receptor was taken from a man between 65 and 85 years old with acute or convalescent COVID-19. V usage is TRBV29-1 and J usage is TRBJ2-1; 9 bases agree with TRBD2. CDR3 coding DNA: TGCAGCGTTGAATATCTAGCGGGAATAGGTATGGATGAGCAGTTCTTC. Protein sequence: CSVEYLAGIGMDEQFF.